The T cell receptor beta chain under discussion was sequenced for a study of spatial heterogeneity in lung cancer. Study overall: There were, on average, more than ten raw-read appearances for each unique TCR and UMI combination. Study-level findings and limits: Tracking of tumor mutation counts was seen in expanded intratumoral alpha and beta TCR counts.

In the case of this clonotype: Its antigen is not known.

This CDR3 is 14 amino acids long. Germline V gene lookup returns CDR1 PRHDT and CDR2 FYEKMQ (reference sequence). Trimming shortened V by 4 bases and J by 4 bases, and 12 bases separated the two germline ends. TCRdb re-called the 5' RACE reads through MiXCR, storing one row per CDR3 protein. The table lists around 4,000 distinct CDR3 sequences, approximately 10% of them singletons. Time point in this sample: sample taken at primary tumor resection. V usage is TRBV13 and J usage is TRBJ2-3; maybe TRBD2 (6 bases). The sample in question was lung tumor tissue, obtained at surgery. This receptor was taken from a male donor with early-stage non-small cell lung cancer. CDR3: CASSSRDFPDTQYF. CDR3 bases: TGTGCCAGCAGCTCCAGGGACTTCCCAGATACGCAGTATTTT. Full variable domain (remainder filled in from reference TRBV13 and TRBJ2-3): AAGVIQSPRHLIKEKRETATLKCYPIPRHDTVYWYQQGPGQDPQFLISFYEKMQSDKGSIPDRFSAQQFSDYHSELNMSSLELGDSALYFCASSSRDFPDTQYFGPGTRLTVL.